These T cell receptor beta chains were read from a single sample in a study of cytomegalovirus exposure and HLA in healthy donors. The data were produced by immunoSEQ multiplex PCR, yet TCRdb's version contains in-frame clones alone and is incomplete. The repertoire has over 65,000 clones, 70% to 80% of them found once; the top ten carry 14% to 15%. What was sequenced was PBMCs. All receptors come from a woman between 40 and 50 years old in good health and CMV-seropositive. Both conserved end residues are part of each CDR3. The D gene is left open where the match is weak. Clone size is stated in some rows and not others, as once, few, many or a class when expanded.

D,J,size,V,CDR3,DNA
-,TRBJ2-7,-,TRBV7-8,CASSLAGGRGYEQYF,TGTGCCAGCAGCTTAGCTGGGGGTCGGGGGTACGAGCAGTACTTC
-,TRBJ2-3,-,TRBV28,CASSLDGVQDTQYF,TGTGCCAGCAGTTTAGACGGAGTCCAGGATACGCAGTATTTT
TRBD1,TRBJ1-1,-,TRBV5-1,CASSPDRAWGTEAFF,TGCGCCAGCAGCCCTGACAGGGCTTGGGGCACTGAAGCTTTCTTT
-,TRBJ1-5,few,TRBV7-8,CASSQRTGYSNQPQHF,TGTGCCAGCAGCCAAAGAACAGGATATAGCAATCAGCCCCAGCATTTT
TRBD2,TRBJ2-1,-,TRBV19,CASSAKRPTSGSAHSYNEQFF,TGTGCCAGTAGTGCCAAACGCCCGACTAGCGGGAGTGCCCACTCCTACAATGAGCAGTTCTTC
TRBD2,TRBJ2-5,-,TRBV2,CASTREGRLGTQYF,TGTGCCAGCACGCGGGAGGGCCGTTTGGGGACCCAGTACTTC
-,TRBJ2-7,-,TRBV28,CASAPPERTYEQYF,TGTGCCAGCGCCCCCCCCGAGAGAACCTACGAGCAGTACTTC
-,TRBJ2-7,-,TRBV14,CASSSNGEFRVEQYF,TGTGCCAGCAGCTCAAATGGAGAGTTCCGGGTCGAGCAGTACTTC
-,TRBJ2-6,few,TRBV28,CASSLGVKGVGANVLTF,TGTGCCAGCAGTTTAGGAGTCAAGGGGGTTGGGGCCAACGTCCTGACTTTC
-,TRBJ2-2,-,TRBV23-1,CASYPLAFSAGELFF,TGCGCCAGCTACCCCCTAGCCTTTTCGGCCGGGGAGCTGTTTTTT
TRBD1,TRBJ2-7,-,TRBV9,CASSVASGTAGEQYF,TGTGCCAGCAGCGTTGCCTCCGGGACAGCTGGCGAGCAGTACTTC
TRBD1,TRBJ1-1,-,TRBV19,CASTPGQGASEAFF,TGTGCCAGTACCCCGGGACAGGGGGCGAGTGAAGCTTTCTTT
-,TRBJ2-1,-,TRBV14,CASSLLGGSYNEQFF,TGTGCCAGCAGCCTCCTAGGAGGCTCCTACAATGAGCAGTTCTTC
TRBD1,TRBJ2-2,few,TRBV18,CASSPRTGVGGELFF,TGTGCCAGCTCACCGCGAACAGGGGTTGGCGGGGAGCTGTTTTTT
-,TRBJ1-1,-,TRBV9,CASSVEPGGGSEAFF,TGTGCCAGCAGCGTAGAACCGGGGGGAGGGTCTGAAGCTTTCTTT
-,TRBJ2-3,-,TRBV5-1,CASSLAGYDTQYF,TGCGCCAGCAGCTTGGCAGGTTACGATACGCAGTATTTT
-,TRBJ2-5,-,TRBV7-9,CASSAPASWETQYF,TGTGCCAGCAGTGCGCCGGCTAGTTGGGAGACCCAGTACTTC
-,TRBJ1-6,-,TRBV7-2,CASSLYTDSPLHF,TGTGCCAGCAGCTTATACACAGATTCACCCCTCCACTTT
-,TRBJ1-2,-,TRBV5-1,CASSLDARSYGYTF,TGCGCCAGCAGCTTGGATGCCAGAAGCTATGGCTACACCTTC
-,TRBJ1-4,-,TRBV2,CASSGGATNEKLFF,TGTGCCAGCAGTGGGGGGGCAACTAATGAAAAACTGTTTTTT
-,TRBJ2-1,-,TRBV4-3,CASSQGLAYEQFF,TGCGCCAGCAGCCAAGGACTGGCGTACGAGCAGTTCTTC
-,TRBJ1-1,-,TRBV2,CASSEAHNRNTEAFF,TGTGCCAGCAGTGAAGCGCACAACAGAAACACTGAAGCTTTCTTT
-,TRBJ1-2,once,TRBV5-1,CASSLAIPDGYTF,TGCGCCAGCAGCTTAGCCATTCCTGATGGCTACACCTTC
-,TRBJ2-1,-,TRBV10-2,CASSIDREQFF,TGCGCCAGCAGTATCGACAGGGAGCAGTTCTTC
-,TRBJ2-7,few,TRBV27,CASSSAIASSYEQYF,TGTGCCAGCAGCTCCGCGATAGCGAGCTCCTACGAGCAGTACTTC
-,TRBJ1-6,-,TRBV4-1,CASSQEVQGDSPLHF,TGCGCCAGCAGCCAAGAGGTACAGGGTGATTCACCCCTCCACTTT